Described below is a single T cell receptor (beta chain) sequence and its context. Its antigen is not identified. The data stem from a study of shared clonotypes between healthy human individuals. The method was immunoSEQ multiplex PCR; TCRdb's version includes in-frame clones alone and lacks a portion of them. The sample lists about 680,000 clones; just over 90% were seen once. As defined, naive CD8 cells were CD45RO-negative and positively selected for CCR7, with terminally differentiated effector memory CD45RA+ cells excluded. Study results and caveats: Researchers found naive subsets generally carried larger estimated richness than memory subsets.

The sequence was collected from a man aged 30 to 45 in good health. Material: naive CD8+ T cells sorted from blood.

The CDR3 sequence is CASSSPRGRVPDTQYF. For the CDR3, the DNA is TGTGCCAGCAGCTCCCCACGGGGGCGCGTGCCAGATACGCAGTATTTT. The chain links TRBV13 to TRBJ2-3, with D perhaps given as TRBD1 or TRBD2 (6 bases each). Trimming removed 4 bases at V and 4 bases at J, with 18 bases between. Germline V gives CDR1 PRHDT, CDR2 FYEKMQ (reference sequence). The length of the CDR3 is 16 residues. The full variable domain, completed using reference TRBV13 and TRBJ2-3, is AAGVIQSPRHLIKEKRETATLKCYPIPRHDTVYWYQQGPGQDPQFLISFYEKMQSDKGSIPDRFSAQQFSDYHSELNMSSLELGDSALYFCASSSPRGRVPDTQYFGPGTRLTVL.